Below are 13 T cell receptor beta chains sequenced from a single sample in a study of naive and memory T cell subsets. These TCRs are of unknown antigen specificity. Findings and limits, study-wide: Possibly reflecting memory cells re-expressing CD45RA, a few larger clonotypes occurred in naive repertoires, especially CD8.

Both TRBC1 and TRBC2 were covered by a beta constant-region primer of two equimolar oligonucleotides. Nested alpha and beta constant-region primers with the SP2 primer drove four PCR rounds on ligated cDNA. TCRdb redid the calling of the UMI-ligation and nested PCR reads with MiXCR, one entry per CDR3 protein. The sample carries roughly 100,000 distinct CDR3 sequences, approximately 14% recorded once. The sequenced sample consisted of naive CD8+ T cells from blood. Receptors were obtained from a human donor in good health.

This clonotype was detected a few times. The chain has TRBV12-3 or TRBV12-4 and TRBJ2-7, with D possibly TRBD2 on 6 matching bases. V was pared by 2 bases and J by 3 bases, with 14 bases between. CDR3 length equals 15 residues. This CDR3 reads CASSLQAGRNYEQYF. The CDR3 DNA is TGTGCCAGCAGTTTACAGGCAGGGAGGAACTACGAGCAGTACTTC.

This clonotype was recorded at least ten times. V gene TRBV28 combines with J gene TRBJ1-6; the D is unclear. There are 16 residues in the CDR3. CDR1 is MDHEN and CDR2 is SYDVKM in the germline V gene. V dropped 3 bases and J dropped 5 bases, with 14 bases sitting between them. CDR3 nucleotide sequence: TGTGCCAGCAGTTTCCCCCGGGAGATTAATAATTCACCCCTCCACTTT. It codes for CASSFPREINNSPLHF.

This clonotype occurred many times. The chain recombines TRBV20-1 with TRBJ1-1; no clear D. Germline V gene data show CDR1 as DFQATT and CDR2 as SNEGSKA (reference sequence). V lost 6 bases and J 11 bases, leaving 19 bases between the germline ends. The CDR3 runs 12 residues. This CDR3 is CSAHPGDVTAFF. The CDR3 DNA follows: TGCAGTGCCCACCCAGGAGATGTGACCGCTTTCTTT.

This clonotype was observed a few times. The rearrangement links TRBV19 to TRBJ2-6; D gene unclear. CDR1 LNHDA and CDR2 SQIVND come from the germline V gene (reference sequence). The ends were cut back, 1 base at V and 2 bases at J, with 9 bases in the middle. CDR3 size: 16 residues. The CDR3 loop reads CASSIGLGTGANVLTF. CDR3 nucleotides: TGTGCCAGTAGTATAGGCCTAGGGACTGGGGCCAACGTCCTGACTTTC. The full variable domain, completed using reference TRBV19 and TRBJ2-6, is DGGITQSPKYLFRKEGQNVTLSCEQNLNHDAMYWYRQDPGQGLRLIYYSQIVNDFQKGDIAEGYSVSREKKESFPLTVTSAQKNPTAFYLCASSIGLGTGANVLTFGAGSRLTVL.

This clonotype was recorded once. This chain joins TRBV25-1 and TRBJ1-6; tentative D call: TRBD1 (5 bases). The germline V gene has CDR1 MGHDK and CDR2 SYGVNS. The CDR3 is 16 amino acids. V lost 4 bases, J lost 10 bases, and 20 bases lay in between. The CDR3 spells CASSGPTVRRGSPLHF. CDR3 DNA: TGTGCCAGCAGTGGCCCGACAGTTCGACGGGGGTCACCCCTCCACTTT.

The chain employs TRBV20-1 and TRBJ2-5; 8 bases match TRBD2. Germline CDR1 and CDR2: DFQATT and SNEGSKA (reference sequence). The CDR3 sequence is 14 residues long. Losses at the gene ends were 4 bases for V and 2 bases for J; bases not matched to a gene: 6. In nucleotides, the CDR3 is TGCAGTGCTACGCAGCGGGAGCGGCAAGAGACCCAGTACTTC. This gives the protein CSATQRERQETQYF.

The V call is TRBV29-1, the J call TRBJ2-7; maybe TRBD1 (7 bases). CDR3 length equals 14 residues. Germline assignment: CDR1 SQVTM and CDR2 ANQGSEA. V gave up 4 bases and J gave up 1 base, with 14 bases separating them. The CDR3 here is CSVGFAGQSYEQYF. The CDR3, as DNA: TGCAGCGTTGGGTTTGCGGGACAGTCCTACGAGCAGTACTTC.

This clonotype has ten or more counts. The gene calls are TRBV4-3 and TRBJ2-7; TRBD2 might be the D (10 bases). The germline V and J ends were trimmed by 0 bases and 6 bases, with 18 bases remaining between them. CDR1 and CDR2 (germline): LGHNA, YSLEER. This CDR3 has 16 residues. CDR3 sequence reads: CASSQEASGGQGEQYF. As DNA, the CDR3 is TGCGCCAGCAGCCAAGAGGCTAGCGGGGGACAGGGCGAGCAGTACTTC.

J is TRBJ2-5 and V is TRBV7-9; 10 bases match TRBD1. Germline values: CDR1 SEHNR, CDR2 FQNEAQ (reference sequence). CDR3 size: 16 residues. The V and J ends lost 5 bases and 3 bases, in that order; junction bases with no gene match: 9. The CDR3 DNA follows: TGTGCCAGCAGCCGCAGACAGGGGGCGCCGGAAGAGACCCAGTACTTC. Amino acid sequence: CASSRRQGAPEETQYF.

The J gene is TRBJ2-3, the V gene TRBV9; the D gene is possibly TRBD2 (6 bases). V lost 0 bases to trimming and J lost 5 bases, with 13 bases between them. This CDR3 is built from 15 residues. CDR1 SGDLS and CDR2 YYNGEE come from the germline V gene. The chain's CDR3 is CASSVVDLEGDTQYF. Written as DNA, the CDR3 is TGTGCCAGCAGCGTAGTTGATCTGGAGGGAGATACGCAGTATTTT.

This clonotype was observed a few times. The CDR3 DNA reads as TGTGCCAGTAGTATCTCCGGGGACAATGAGCAGTTCTTC. This gives the protein CASSISGDNEQFF. This sequence joins TRBV19 and TRBJ2-1; possible D gene TRBD2, 5 bases. Germline-derived CDR1 and CDR2 are LNHDA and SQIVND (reference sequence). Trimming left V 3 bases short and J 5 bases short, with 8 bases between. The CDR3 runs 13 residues.

For this clonotype: The junction departs from the called germline gene at one end, perhaps through a read error. V and J are TRBV9 and TRBJ1-6, with D possibly TRBD1 on 5 matching bases. CDR3 length: 15 residues. Germline V CDR1 and CDR2: SGDLS, YYNGEE. The DNA of the CDR3 is TGTGCCAGCAGCGTAGAAGGTCAGGACAATTCACCCCCCCACTTT. Its translation: CASSVEGQDNSPPHF.

Remarks on this clonotype: This may come from a read error, since a much larger clone is one base off. This rearrangement joins TRBV19 to TRBJ1-4; no clear D. CDR1 is LNHDA and CDR2 is SQIVND in the germline V gene (reference sequence). The V and J ends lost 5 bases and 8 bases respectively, with 9 bases between them. The CDR3 sequence is 12 residues long. The chain's CDR3 is CASSGVMEKLFF. As DNA, the CDR3 is TGTGCCAGTAGTGGGGTGATGGAAAAACTGTTTTTT.